This T cell receptor beta chain appears in the sequencing data of a study of tumor-infiltrating lymphocytes in localized non-small cell lung cancer. Worth noting for this clone: The antigen remains undetermined.

Produced via immunoSEQ multiplex PCR; TCRdb's table is partial and in-frame only. The sample shows some 15,000 clones, roughly 76% of them seen only once. Study findings and constraints: TCRbeta sequencing showed higher T cell infiltration in tumors than uninvolved lung.

The germline V and J ends were trimmed by 4 bases and 0 bases, with 9 bases remaining between them. This CDR3 is 14 amino acids long. CDR1 is LNHDA, CDR2 SQIVND, per germline (reference sequence). This sequence joins TRBV19 and TRBJ1-1; possible D gene TRBD1, 6 bases. Sequencing input: lung tumor tissue. This TCR derives from a human donor with non-small cell lung cancer. As DNA, the CDR3 is TGTGCCAGTAGTACCACAGGGATGAACACTGAAGCTTTCTTT. Protein product: CASSTTGMNTEAFF.